The 2 T cell receptor beta chains below all came from one sample that was sequenced in a study of regulatory T cells in long-lasting Graves disease. Time point reported: newly diagnosed GD, antithyroid drugs for less than 3 months. RNA isolated from PBMCs was used to make the TCR library. Through Arm-PCR of CDR3 regions and iRepertoire HTBI primers, TCR beta libraries were built. TCRdb re-derived calls from the multiplex PCR reads in MiXCR, one entry per CDR3 protein. The repertoire holds hundreds of thousands of distinct CDR3 sequences, with approximately 12% as singletons. In addition, the sample was reused for a study of T cells in Graves' hyperthyroidism and ophthalmopathy.

Here the sequenced sample was peripheral blood mononuclear cells (PBMCs), taken at new diagnosis, from a patient treated with antithyroid drugs. The receptors were gathered from a man aged 25 to 45 with Graves disease.

This clonotype was found a few times. A much larger clone differs from this one at a single base, so this may be a read error. The chain joins TRBV6-1 to TRBJ1-1; 8 bases map to TRBD1. After removal of 6 bases from V and 7 bases from J, the junction contained 4 bases not matched to a gene. The CDR3 consists of 12 residues. Germline-derived CDR1 and CDR2 are MNHNS and SASEGT. In nucleotides, the CDR3 is TGTGCCAGCAGCCCAGACAGGGGTGAAGCTTTCTTT. Translating gives CASSPDRGEAFF.

On this clonotype itself: Compared with germline, one end of the junction differs, possibly owing to a read error. This chain connects TRBV5-1 to TRBJ2-7; unclear D gene. Germline CDR1 is SGHRS and CDR2 is YFSETQ. The CDR3 extends over 13 amino acids. The CDR3 loop reads CASSSGPGDEQYF. The CDR3 DNA reads TGTGCCAGCAGCTCCGGACCTGGGGACGAGCAGTACTTC.